The source of this TCR beta chain is a study of response to subunit inactivated influenza vaccine. This clonotype has at least ten counts. TCRdb re-analysed the RT-PCR reads in MiXCR, keeping a single row per CDR3 protein. In the table there are about 520,000 distinct CDR3 sequences, roughly 7.9% of which are singletons. CDR3 length: 13 amino acids. Germline CDR1 and CDR2: SQVTM and ANQGSEA. V dropped 5 bases and J dropped 4 bases, with 14 bases sitting between them. The sample consisted of PBMCs from blood, taken 23 to 25 months after vaccination. This clonotype was sampled from a man between 50 and 69 years old who received an inactivated influenza vaccine. J is TRBJ2-5 and V is TRBV29-1; no clear D. The CDR3 nucleotides are TGCAGCGTTAGTGTAAGGGTCGGAGAGACCCAGTACTTC. Residues: CSVSVRVGETQYF.